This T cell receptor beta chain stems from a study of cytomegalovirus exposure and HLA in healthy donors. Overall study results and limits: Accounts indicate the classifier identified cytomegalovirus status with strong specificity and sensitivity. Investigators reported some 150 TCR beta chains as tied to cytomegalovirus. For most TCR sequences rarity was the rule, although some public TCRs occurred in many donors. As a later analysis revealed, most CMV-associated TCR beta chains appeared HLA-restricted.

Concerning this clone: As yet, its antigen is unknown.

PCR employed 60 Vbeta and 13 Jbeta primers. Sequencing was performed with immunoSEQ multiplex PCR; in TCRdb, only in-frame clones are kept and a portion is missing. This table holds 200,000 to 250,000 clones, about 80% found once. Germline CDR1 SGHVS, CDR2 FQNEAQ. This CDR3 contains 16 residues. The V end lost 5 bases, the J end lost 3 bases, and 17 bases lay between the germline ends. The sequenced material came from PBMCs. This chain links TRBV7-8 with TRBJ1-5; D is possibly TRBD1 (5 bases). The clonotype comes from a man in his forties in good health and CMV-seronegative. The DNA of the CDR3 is TGTGCCAGCAGCCGAGGGGCGGGGTCGGCCAATCAGCCCCAGCATTTT. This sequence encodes CASSRGAGSANQPQHF.